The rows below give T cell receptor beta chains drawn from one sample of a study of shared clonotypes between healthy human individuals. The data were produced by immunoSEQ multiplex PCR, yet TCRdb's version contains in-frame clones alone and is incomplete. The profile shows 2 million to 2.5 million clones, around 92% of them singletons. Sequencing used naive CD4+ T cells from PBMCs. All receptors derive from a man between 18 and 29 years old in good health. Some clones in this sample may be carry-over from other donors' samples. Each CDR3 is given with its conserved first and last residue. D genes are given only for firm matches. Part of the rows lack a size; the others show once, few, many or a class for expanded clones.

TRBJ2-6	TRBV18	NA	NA	TGTGCCAGCTCCACTGACAGGACCTCTGGGGCCAACGTCCTGACTTTC	CASSTDRTSGANVLTF
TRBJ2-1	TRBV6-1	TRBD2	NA	TGTGCCAGCAGTGATGTAGCGGGAGGGATCAATGAGCAGTTCTTC	CASSDVAGGINEQFF
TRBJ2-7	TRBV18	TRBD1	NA	TGTGCCAGCTCGTCCGGGACAGGGAGTGAATACGAGCAGTACTTC	CASSSGTGSEYEQYF
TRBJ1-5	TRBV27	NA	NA	TGTGCCAGCAGTTACCGGGCGTATCAGCCCCAGCATTTT	CASSYRAYQPQHF
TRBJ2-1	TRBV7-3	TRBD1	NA	TGTGCCAGCAGCCCCGGGACAGGGTCGAATGAGCAGTTCTTC	CASSPGTGSNEQFF
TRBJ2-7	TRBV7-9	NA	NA	TGTGCCAGCAGCCCTCGGACAGACTCCTACGAGCAGTACTTC	CASSPRTDSYEQYF
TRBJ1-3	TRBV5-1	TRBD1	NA	TGCGCCAGCAGCTTGCCCGGGACAGGGGGAGGCGGAAACACCATATATTTT	CASSLPGTGGGGNTIYF
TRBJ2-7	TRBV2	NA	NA	TGTGCCAGCAGCCCCGAGGGTGGGGGTTCCTACGAGCAGTACTTC	CASSPEGGGSYEQYF
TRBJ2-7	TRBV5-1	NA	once	TGCGCCAGCAGCTCCCTTGGCCACGGGACACTTAACACCTACGAGCAGTACTTC	CASSSLGHGTLNTYEQYF
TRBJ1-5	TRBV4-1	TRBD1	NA	TGCGCCAGCAGCCAAGGGACAGGGGGAAGCAATCAGCCCCAGCATTTT	CASSQGTGGSNQPQHF
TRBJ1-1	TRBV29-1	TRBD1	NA	TGCAGCGTTACAGGGGTCGAATCCACTGAAGCTTTCTTT	CSVTGVESTEAFF
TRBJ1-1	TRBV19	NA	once	TGTGCCAGTAGCCCGCGAGGCGCCGGCACTGAAGCTTTCTTT	CASSPRGAGTEAFF
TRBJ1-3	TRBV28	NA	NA	TGTGCCAGCAGCGAACGTGAGGTTGGCGGAAACACCATATATTTT	CASSEREVGGNTIYF
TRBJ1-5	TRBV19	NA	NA	TGTGCCAGTAGTATAGCGCCGGGTTACCAGCCCCAGCATTTT	CASSIAPGYQPQHF
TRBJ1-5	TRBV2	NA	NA	TGTGCCAGCAGTGTGGGAGTTCAGCCCCAGCATTTT	CASSVGVQPQHF
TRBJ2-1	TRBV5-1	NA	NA	TGCGCCAGCAGTAGGGAAGGGGACAATGAGCAGTTCTTC	CASSREGDNEQFF
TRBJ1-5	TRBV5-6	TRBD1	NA	TGTGCCAGCAGCTTGTGGGACAGAAAAAATCAGCCCCAGCATTTT	CASSLWDRKNQPQHF
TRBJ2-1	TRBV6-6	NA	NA	TGTGCCAGCAGTCAGCGGGACACCCTGGGCAATGAGCAGTTCTTC	CASSQRDTLGNEQFF
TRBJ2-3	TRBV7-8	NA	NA	TGTGCCAGCAGCTTAGGGCGTTCTTCAGATACGCAGTATTTT	CASSLGRSSDTQYF
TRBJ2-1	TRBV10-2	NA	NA	TGCGCCAGCAGTGAGGGGACTGTTGGCAATGAGCAGTTCTTC	CASSEGTVGNEQFF
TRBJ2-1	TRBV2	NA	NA	TGTGCCAGCAGTGAACAGACAGCCTCGCAGTTCTTC	CASSEQTASQFF
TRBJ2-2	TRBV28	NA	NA	TGTGCCAGCAGCCTAGGGAACACCGGGGAGCTGTTTTTT	CASSLGNTGELFF
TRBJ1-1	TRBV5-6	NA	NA	TGTGCCAGCAGCTTGAAGGACACTGAAGCTTTCTTT	CASSLKDTEAFF
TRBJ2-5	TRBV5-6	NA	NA	TGTGCCAGCAGCTCCTTTACCGGGACCCGGAAAGAGACCCAGTACTTC	CASSSFTGTRKETQYF
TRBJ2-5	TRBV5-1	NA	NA	TGCGCCAGCAGCCTCCTTGCCACAGGGCCCCAAACAGGGACCCAGTACTTC	CASSLLATGPQTGTQYF
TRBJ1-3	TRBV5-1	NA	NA	TGCGCCAGCAGCTTGGTAGGGAGCTCTGGAAACACCATATATTTT	CASSLVGSSGNTIYF
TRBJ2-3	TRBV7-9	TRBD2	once	TGTGCCAGCAGCCTGCTAGCGGGAGTAGGGGATACGCAGTATTTT	CASSLLAGVGDTQYF
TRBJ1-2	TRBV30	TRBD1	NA	TGTGCCTGGAGTGTAGGGGACAGAGGGTTGAATGGCTACACCTTC	CAWSVGDRGLNGYTF
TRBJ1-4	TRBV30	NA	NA	TGTGCCTGGAGTGTGCCAGGAGATGAAAAACTGTTTTTT	CAWSVPGDEKLFF
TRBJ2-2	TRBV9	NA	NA	TGTGCCAGCAGCGTAGGGAGGGACACAAACACCGGGGAGCTGTTTTTT	CASSVGRDTNTGELFF
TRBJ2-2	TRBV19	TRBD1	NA	TGTGCCAGTAGAAAGGACAGGGGGCGAATCGGGGAGCTGTTTTTT	CASRKDRGRIGELFF
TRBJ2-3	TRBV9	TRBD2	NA	TGTGCCAGCAGCAAGCCGGGACTAGCGGGCACAGATACGCAGTATTTT	CASSKPGLAGTDTQYF
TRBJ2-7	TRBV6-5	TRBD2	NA	TGTGCCAGCAACCCAAGCGGGGGAAATCTCTACGAGCAGTACTTC	CASNPSGGNLYEQYF
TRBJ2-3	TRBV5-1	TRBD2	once	TGCGCCAGCAGCTTGGGTTGGCTAGCGGAACGCACAGATACGCAGTATTTT	CASSLGWLAERTDTQYF